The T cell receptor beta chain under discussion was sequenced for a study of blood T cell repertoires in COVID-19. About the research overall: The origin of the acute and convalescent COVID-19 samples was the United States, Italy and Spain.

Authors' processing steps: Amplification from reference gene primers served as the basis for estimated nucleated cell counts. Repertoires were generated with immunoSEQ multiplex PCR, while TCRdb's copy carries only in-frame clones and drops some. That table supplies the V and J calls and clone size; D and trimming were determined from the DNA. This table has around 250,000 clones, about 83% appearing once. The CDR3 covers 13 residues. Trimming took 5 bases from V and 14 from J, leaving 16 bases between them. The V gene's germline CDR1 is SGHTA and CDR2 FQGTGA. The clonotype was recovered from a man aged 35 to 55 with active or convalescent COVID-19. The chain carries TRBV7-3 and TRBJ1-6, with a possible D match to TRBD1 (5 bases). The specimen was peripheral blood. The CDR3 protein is CASSPDPRGALHF. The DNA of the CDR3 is TGTGCCAGCAGCCCCGACCCCCGGGGGGCCCTCCACTTT.